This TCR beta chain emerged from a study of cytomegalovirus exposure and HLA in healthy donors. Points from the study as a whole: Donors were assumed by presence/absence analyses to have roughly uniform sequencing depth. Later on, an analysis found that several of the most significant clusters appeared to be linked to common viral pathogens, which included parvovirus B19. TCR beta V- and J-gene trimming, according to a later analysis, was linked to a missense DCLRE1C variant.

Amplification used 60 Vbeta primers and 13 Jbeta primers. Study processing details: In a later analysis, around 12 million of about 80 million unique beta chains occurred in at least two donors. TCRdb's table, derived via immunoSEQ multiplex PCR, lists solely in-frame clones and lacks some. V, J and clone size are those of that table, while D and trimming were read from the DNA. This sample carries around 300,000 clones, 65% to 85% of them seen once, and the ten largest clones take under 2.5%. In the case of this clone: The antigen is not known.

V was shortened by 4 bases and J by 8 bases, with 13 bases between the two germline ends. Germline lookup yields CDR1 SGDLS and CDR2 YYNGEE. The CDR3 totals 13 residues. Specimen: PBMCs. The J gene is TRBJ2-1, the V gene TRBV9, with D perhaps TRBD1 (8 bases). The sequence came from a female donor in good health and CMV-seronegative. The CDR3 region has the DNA TGTGCCAGCAGCTTACAGGGGGGGGATGAGCAGTTCTTC. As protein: CASSLQGGDEQFF.